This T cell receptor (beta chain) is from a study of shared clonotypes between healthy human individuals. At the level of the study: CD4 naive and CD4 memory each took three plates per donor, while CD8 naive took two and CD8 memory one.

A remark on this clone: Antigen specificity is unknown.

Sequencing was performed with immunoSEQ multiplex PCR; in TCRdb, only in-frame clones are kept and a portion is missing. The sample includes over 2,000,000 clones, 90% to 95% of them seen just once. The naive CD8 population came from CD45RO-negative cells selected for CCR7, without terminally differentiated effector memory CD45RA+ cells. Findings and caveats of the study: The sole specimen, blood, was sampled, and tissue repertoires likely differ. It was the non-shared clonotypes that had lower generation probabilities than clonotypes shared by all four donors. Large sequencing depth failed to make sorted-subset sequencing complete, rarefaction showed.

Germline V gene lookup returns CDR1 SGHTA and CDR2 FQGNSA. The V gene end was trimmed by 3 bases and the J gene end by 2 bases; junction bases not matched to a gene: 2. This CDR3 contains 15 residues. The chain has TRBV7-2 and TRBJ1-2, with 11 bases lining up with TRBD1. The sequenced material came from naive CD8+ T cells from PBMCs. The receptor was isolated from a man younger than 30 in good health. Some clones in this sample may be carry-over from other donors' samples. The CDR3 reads CASSLGQGVNYGYTF. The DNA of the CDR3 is TGTGCCAGCAGCTTGGGACAGGGGGTGAACTATGGCTACACCTTC.